The 23 T cell receptor beta chains listed next were all sequenced from one sample in a study of T-cell memory formation after mild COVID-19. TCRdb reprocessed the 5' RACE reads via MiXCR and lists one record per CDR3 protein. Of 100,000 to 140,000 distinct CDR3 sequences detected, about an eighth appear once; the ten largest clones hold about 39%. Sequencing used PBMCs or a T cell subset sorted from them (not recorded which). These receptors came from a man in his late teens or twenties who had mild COVID-19 (a few samples of this study predate the infection). Cell type and time point are not known.

Ten or more counts support this clonotype. CDR3 sequence: CASSQGTTTDTQYF. DNA for the CDR3: TGTGCCAGCAGCCAAGGGACTACCACAGATACGCAGTATTTT. The chain couples TRBV7-3 to TRBJ2-3, with 7 bases that match TRBD2. The germline V gene encodes CDR1 SGHTA and CDR2 FQGTGA. CDR3 length equals 14 residues. J was trimmed by 2 bases and V by 5 bases; bases with no gene match: 4.

The table lists this clonotype with a few counts. The DNA of the CDR3 is TGTGCCAGCAGCTTAGTGCGCGCGGGACACCAAGAGACCCAGTACTTC. This encodes CASSLVRAGHQETQYF. The chain joins TRBV11-2 to TRBJ2-5; D may be TRBD2 (6 bases). The ends were cut back, 1 base at V and 0 bases at J, with 12 bases in the middle. The V gene's germline CDR1 is SGHAT and CDR2 FQNNGV. The CDR3 is 16 residues long.

The V and J genes are TRBV7-8 and TRBJ2-1; D perhaps matches TRBD1 (5 bases). V was trimmed by 4 bases and J by 8 bases, leaving 21 bases between them. The CDR3 is 16 amino acids. From germline, CDR1 is SGHVS and CDR2 FQNEAQ. CDR3 nucleotides: TGTGCCAGCAGCTCCCTGGGGCAGGGTATGTTCGATGAGCAGTTCTTC. Its translation: CASSSLGQGMFDEQFF.

The rearrangement joins TRBV20-1 to TRBJ2-3; TRBD2 matches 7 bases. Per germline, CDR1 DFQATT and CDR2 SNEGSKA (reference sequence). The CDR3 is 17 amino acids. J gave up 0 bases and V 3 bases, and 12 bases lay outside the gene matches. The CDR3 region is CSASGTTEGTSTDTQYF. The CDR3 DNA reads TGCAGTGCTAGCGGGACTACCGAGGGGACTAGCACAGATACGCAGTATTTT.

The chain employs TRBV5-5 and TRBJ1-4; possible D gene TRBD1, 5 bases. The ends were cut back, 3 bases at V and 4 bases at J, with 25 bases in the middle. Germline CDR1 reads SGHKS; CDR2 reads YYEKEE (reference sequence). This CDR3 has 19 amino acids. The CDR3 loop is CASSSAQRQSYGGNEKLFF. CDR3 in DNA: TGTGCCAGCAGCTCAGCCCAACGACAGTCTTATGGGGGTAATGAAAAACTGTTTTTT.

V and J are TRBV10-3 and TRBJ1-5; 8 bases are a match to TRBD1. This CDR3 spans 15 amino acids. Per germline, CDR1 ENHRY and CDR2 SYGVKD. V lost 0 bases to trimming and J lost 5 bases; unmatched junction nucleotides: 3. CDR3 amino acids: CAISESTGADQPQHF. CDR3 sequence (DNA): TGTGCCATCAGTGAGTCGACAGGGGCTGATCAGCCCCAGCATTTT.

The chain links TRBV7-9 to TRBJ2-7, with 8 bases lining up with TRBD1. Trimming cost V 8 bases and J 5 bases; bases outside gene matches: 11. The CDR3 totals 14 residues. CDR1 is SEHNR and CDR2 is FQNEAQ in the germline V gene (reference sequence). CDR3 loop: CASRPGTGVDEQYV. In nucleotides, the CDR3 is TGTGCCAGCCGTCCCGGGACAGGAGTAGACGAGCAGTACGTC.

The chain links TRBV27 to TRBJ2-3; TRBD2 matches at 13 bases. The V and J ends lost 5 bases and 4 bases, in that order; junction bases with no gene match: 3. CDR3 size: 15 residues. CDR1 is MNHEY and CDR2 is SMNVEV in the germline V gene (reference sequence). CDR3: CASSTSGGASDTQYF. DNA of the CDR3: TGTGCCAGCAGTACTAGCGGGGGGGCATCAGATACGCAGTATTTT.

This clonotype was observed a handful of times. The chain combines TRBV7-2 with TRBJ2-3; D is undetermined. Germline V CDR1 and CDR2: SGHTA, FQGNSA. V lost 1 base and J 12 bases, leaving 11 bases between the germline ends. The CDR3 extends over 12 amino acids. Written as DNA, the CDR3 is TGTGCCAGCAGCTTAGAAACCGGCGCCCAGTATTTT. Protein: CASSLETGAQYF.

In this sample, this clonotype turned up a few times. This chain connects TRBV27 to TRBJ2-7; D gene uncertain. The V end lost 5 bases, the J end lost 1 base, and 12 bases lay between the germline ends. The CDR3 extends over 14 amino acids. Germline CDR1 and CDR2: MNHEY and SMNVEV (reference sequence). The chain's CDR3 is CASSPFRFSYEQYF. The CDR3 nucleotides are TGTGCCAGCAGTCCGTTCCGGTTTTCCTACGAGCAGTACTTC.

This rearrangement joins TRBV5-1 to TRBJ2-2, with TRBD1 identical over 10 bases. The ends lost 7 bases at V and 7 bases at J; junction bases unmatched: 7. Germline V gene sequence: CDR1 SGHRS, CDR2 YFSETQ. The CDR3 covers 14 residues. CDR3 sequence reads: CASAGQGIVGELFF. The CDR3 DNA reads TGCGCCAGCGCGGGACAGGGGATTGTCGGGGAGCTGTTTTTT.

This clonotype was counted between two and nine times. The rearrangement joins TRBV5-5 to TRBJ1-5, with 10 bases identical to TRBD1. Trimming removed 4 bases from V and 4 bases from J; junction bases left unmatched: 5. This CDR3 contains 15 residues. Germline V lookup: CDR1 SGHKS, CDR2 YYEKEE (reference sequence). The CDR3 protein is CASSRGQGTNQPQHF. The CDR3 nucleotides read TGTGCCAGCAGCCGGGGACAGGGGACAAATCAGCCCCAGCATTTT.

This clonotype showed up just a few times. V is TRBV4-1 and J is TRBJ2-7, with D possibly called TRBD1 or TRBD2 (5 bases each). The germline gives CDR1 MGHRA, CDR2 YSYEKL. This CDR3 comprises 13 residues. The V end was cut by 0 bases, the J end by 5 bases, with 8 bases between. CDR3 DNA sequence: TGCGCCAGCAGCCAAGATCGGGGCGACGAGCAGTACGTC. Encoded protein: CASSQDRGDEQYV.

The chain combines TRBV4-1 with TRBJ2-1, with TRBD2 identical over 13 bases. J lost 4 bases, V lost 4 bases, and 7 bases had no gene match. The CDR3 loop spans 17 amino acids. Looked up from germline, CDR1 is MGHRA and CDR2 is YSYEKL. The CDR3 region is CASSPSPTSGGYNEQFF. In DNA, the CDR3 is TGCGCCAGCAGCCCCAGCCCGACTAGCGGGGGGTACAATGAGCAGTTCTTC.

This clonotype has more than one count but fewer than ten. J is TRBJ1-1 and V is TRBV4-2, with a weak D call TRBD1 (5 bases). Looked up from germline, CDR1 is LGHNA and CDR2 is YNFKEQ. V dropped 0 bases and J dropped 11 bases, with 10 bases sitting between them. This CDR3 is built from 12 residues. The CDR3 loop reads CASSQEQAGAFF. The CDR3 bases are TGTGCCAGCAGCCAAGAACAAGCAGGGGCTTTCTTT.

This sequence joins TRBV11-2 and TRBJ2-5; D may be TRBD1 (6 bases). This CDR3 is 18 amino acids long. Trimming stripped 6 bases from V and 1 base from J, with 24 bases between. CDR1 SGHAT and CDR2 FQNNGV come from the germline V gene. The CDR3 nucleotides are TGTGCCAGCAGTCGAGGATTAACAAAGGACAGCCTCCAAGAGACCCAGTACTTC. This codes for CASSRGLTKDSLQETQYF.

This chain joins TRBV7-3 and TRBJ1-4, with 10 bases aligning to TRBD1. Per germline, CDR1 SGHTA and CDR2 FQGTGA. V lost 3 bases, J lost 7 bases, and 14 bases stayed unmatched. The CDR3 has 18 amino acids. CDR3 loop: CASSFGGTGVPPGEKLFF. The CDR3 coding sequence is TGTGCCAGCAGCTTTGGCGGGACAGGGGTTCCGCCTGGTGAAAAACTGTTTTTT. Supplemented by reference TRBV7-3 and TRBJ1-4, the full variable domain reads GAGVSQTPSNKVTEKGKYVELRCDPISGHTALYWYRQSLGQGPEFLIYFQGTGAADDSGLPNDRFFAVRPEGSVSTLKIQRTERGDSAVYLCASSFGGTGVPPGEKLFFGSGTQLSVL.

Ten or more counts support this clonotype. V usage is TRBV3-1 and J usage is TRBJ2-1; 8 nucleotides agree with TRBD1. Germline values: CDR1 LGHDT, CDR2 YNNKEL (reference sequence). The CDR3 is made up of 14 amino acids. V shed 4 bases and J 13 bases; nucleotides not matched to a gene: 12. CDR3 sequence (DNA): TGTGCCAGCAGCCCGTCTTCGGACAGGGCGGGTCAGTTCTTC. Amino acids: CASSPSSDRAGQFF.

The chain uses TRBV7-9 and TRBJ1-1; unclear D gene. Trimming stripped 0 bases from V and 2 bases from J, with 10 bases between. Germline lookup yields CDR1 SEHNR and CDR2 FQNEAQ (reference sequence). The CDR3 sequence is 15 residues long. The CDR3 here is CASSLATGDNTEAFF. In DNA form, the CDR3 reads TGTGCCAGCAGCTTAGCGACCGGAGACAACACTGAAGCTTTCTTT.

This clonotype was detected a few times. The chain is built from TRBV20-1 and TRBJ1-1; D is unclear. This CDR3 is 11 amino acids long. The V gene lost 4 bases and the J gene lost 0 bases, with 3 bases spanning the gap. Germline-derived CDR1 and CDR2 are DFQATT and SNEGSKA (reference sequence). The CDR3, as DNA: TGCAGTGCTACCGTGAACACTGAAGCTTTCTTT. The encoded protein is CSATVNTEAFF.

This chain links TRBV2 with TRBJ2-5; 8 bases align to TRBD2. J was trimmed by 2 bases and V by 7 bases; bases with no gene match: 6. CDR3 length equals 14 residues. Germline CDR1 and CDR2: SNHLY and FYNNEI. CDR3 sequence reads: CASTVREGQETQYF. The CDR3, as DNA: TGTGCCAGCACTGTCCGGGAGGGTCAAGAGACCCAGTACTTC.

This clonotype showed up just a few times. The rearrangement uses TRBV2 and TRBJ2-2; 7 bases line up with TRBD1. This CDR3 region has 15 residues. The junction had 8 bases not matched to a gene; V was cut back by 3 bases and J by 7 bases. Germline loops: CDR1 SNHLY, CDR2 FYNNEI. The CDR3 bases are TGTGCCAGCAGTGAGGGTGCCCACAGGGGCGGGGAGCTGTTTTTT. This codes for CASSEGAHRGGELFF.

This clonotype was picked up many times. The CDR3 spells CASSLSSGNTGELFF. The CDR3, as DNA: TGTGCCAGCAGTTTAAGTTCGGGGAACACCGGGGAGCTGTTTTTT. The chain employs TRBV12-3 or TRBV12-4 and TRBJ2-2; D uncertain. Trimming pared 2 bases from V and 1 base from J, leaving 8 bases between. CDR3 size: 15 residues.